This TCR beta chain is drawn from a study of immune heterogeneity within non-small cell lung tumors. Overall study findings and caveats: A moderate but significant correlation was found, linking local T-cell clonality with local tumor mutational burden (R roughly 0.34). The repertoire of each individual patient held high-frequency T-cell receptor beta clonotypes that were largely distinct from those of other patients.

Template input, which was bulk tumor genomic DNA, totaled about 630 ng per sample. Biopsies that were spaced far apart were taken, several per primary tumor, during surgery. Untreated, newly diagnosed non-small cell lung cancer patients underwent curative surgery. This clonotype was detected many times. No antigen is known for it. The length of the CDR3 is 11 residues. The germline V gene has CDR1 SNHLY and CDR2 FYNNEI. The ends were cut back, 8 bases at V and 1 base at J, with 5 bases in the middle. For the TCR beta CDR3, multiplex PCR with 32 V and 13 J primers performed the amplification. TCRdb re-derived calls from the multiplex PCR reads in MiXCR, one entry per CDR3 protein. The sample yields about 6,400 distinct CDR3 sequences, less than 25% seen once.

The sequence came from a man aged 65 to 85 with non-small cell lung cancer. V and J are TRBV2 and TRBJ2-5; TRBD2 might be the D (5 bases). Material: lung tumor tissue. The CDR3 DNA follows: TGTGCCAGCCGGGGCCAAGAGACCCAGTACTTC. Its protein is CASRGQETQYF. Full variable domain (rest looked up from reference TRBV2 and TRBJ2-5): EPEVTQTPSHQVTQMGQEVILRCVPISNHLYFYWYRQILGQKVEFLVSFYNNEISEKSEIFDDQFSVERPDGSNFTLKIRSTKLEDSAMYFCASRGQETQYFGPGTRLLVL.